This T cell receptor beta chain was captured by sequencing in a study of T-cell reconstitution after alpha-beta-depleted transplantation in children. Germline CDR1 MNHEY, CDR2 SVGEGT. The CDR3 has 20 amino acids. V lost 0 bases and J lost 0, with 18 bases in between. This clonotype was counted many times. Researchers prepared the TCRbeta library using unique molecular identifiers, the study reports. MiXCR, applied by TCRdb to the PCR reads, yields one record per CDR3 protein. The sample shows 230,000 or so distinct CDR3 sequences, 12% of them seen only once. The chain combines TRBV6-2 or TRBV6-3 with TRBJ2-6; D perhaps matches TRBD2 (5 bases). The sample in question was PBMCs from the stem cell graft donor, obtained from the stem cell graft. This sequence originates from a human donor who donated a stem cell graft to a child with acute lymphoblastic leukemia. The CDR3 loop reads CASSYSEATRGTSGANVLTF. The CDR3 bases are TGTGCCAGCAGTTACTCGGAGGCAACCCGAGGAACCTCTGGGGCCAACGTCCTGACTTTC.